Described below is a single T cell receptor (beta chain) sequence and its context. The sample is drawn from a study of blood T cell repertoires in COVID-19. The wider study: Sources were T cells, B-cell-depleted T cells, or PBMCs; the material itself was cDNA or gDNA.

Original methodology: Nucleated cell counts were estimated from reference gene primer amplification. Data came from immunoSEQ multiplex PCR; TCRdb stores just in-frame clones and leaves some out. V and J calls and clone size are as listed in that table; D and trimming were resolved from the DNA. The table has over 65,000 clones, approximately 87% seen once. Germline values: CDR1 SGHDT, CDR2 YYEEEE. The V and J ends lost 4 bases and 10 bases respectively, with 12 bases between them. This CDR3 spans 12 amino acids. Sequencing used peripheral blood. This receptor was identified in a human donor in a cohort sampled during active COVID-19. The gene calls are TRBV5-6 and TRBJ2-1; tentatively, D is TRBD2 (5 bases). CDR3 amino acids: CASSISEVEQFF. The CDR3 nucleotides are TGTGCCAGCAGCATATCGGAGGTAGAGCAGTTCTTC.